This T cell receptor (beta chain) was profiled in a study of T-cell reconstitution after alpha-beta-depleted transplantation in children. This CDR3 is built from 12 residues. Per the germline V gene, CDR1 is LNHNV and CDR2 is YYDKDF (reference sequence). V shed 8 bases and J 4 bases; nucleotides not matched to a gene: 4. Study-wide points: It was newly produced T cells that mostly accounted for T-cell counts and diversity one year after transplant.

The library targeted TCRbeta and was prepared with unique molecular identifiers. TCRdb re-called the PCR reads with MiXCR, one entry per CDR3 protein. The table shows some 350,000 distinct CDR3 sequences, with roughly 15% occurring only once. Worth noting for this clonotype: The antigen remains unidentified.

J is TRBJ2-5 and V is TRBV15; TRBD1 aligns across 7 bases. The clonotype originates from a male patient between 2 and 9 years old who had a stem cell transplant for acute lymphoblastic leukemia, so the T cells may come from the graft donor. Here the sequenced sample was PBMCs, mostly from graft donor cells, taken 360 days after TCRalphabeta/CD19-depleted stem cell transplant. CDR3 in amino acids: CATSGTVETQYF. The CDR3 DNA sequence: TGTGCCACCTCCGGGACAGTAGAGACCCAGTACTTC.